The clone carrying this T cell receptor (delta chain) is classed as large (0.1 to 1%). TCRdb fed the RT-PCR reads to CATT. The sample has more than 1,000 delta-chain clones; roughly 5.2% are singletons. This sample is drawn from a study of gamma-delta T cells after stem cell transplantation. CDR3 length: 18 residues. Trimming removed 0 bases at V and 2 bases at J, with 23 bases between. CDR1 is NSMFDY, CDR2 ISSIKDK, per germline. The specimen was gamma-delta T cells. The TCR comes from a human donor. It is not recorded whose cells these are; they may come from a transplant donor. The rearrangement links TRAV29/DV5 to TRDJ1, with D perhaps TRDD3 (5 bases). CDR3 protein: CAASGGHLVGYWTDKLIF. As DNA, the CDR3 is TGTGCAGCAAGCGGGGGCCATCTGGTAGGGTACTGGACCGATAAACTCATCTTT.